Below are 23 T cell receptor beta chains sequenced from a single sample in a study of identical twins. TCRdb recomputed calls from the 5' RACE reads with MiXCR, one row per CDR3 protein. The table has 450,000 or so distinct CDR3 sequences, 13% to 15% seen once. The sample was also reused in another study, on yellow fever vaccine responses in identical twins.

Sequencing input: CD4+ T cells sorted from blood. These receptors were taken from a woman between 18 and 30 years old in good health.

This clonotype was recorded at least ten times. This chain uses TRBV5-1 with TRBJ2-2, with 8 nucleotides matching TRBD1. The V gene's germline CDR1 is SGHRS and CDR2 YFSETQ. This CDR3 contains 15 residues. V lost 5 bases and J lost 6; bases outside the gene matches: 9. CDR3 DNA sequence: TGCGCCAGCAGTCCCGCAGGGGGCCGGGCCGGGGAGCTGTTTTTT. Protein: CASSPAGGRAGELFF.

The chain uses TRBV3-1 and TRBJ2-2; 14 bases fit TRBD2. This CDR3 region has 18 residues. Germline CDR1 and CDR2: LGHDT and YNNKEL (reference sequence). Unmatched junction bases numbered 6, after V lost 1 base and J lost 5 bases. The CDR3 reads CASSQGTSGGPWTGELFF. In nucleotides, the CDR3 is TGTGCCAGCAGCCAAGGGACTAGCGGGGGGCCGTGGACCGGGGAGCTGTTTTTT.

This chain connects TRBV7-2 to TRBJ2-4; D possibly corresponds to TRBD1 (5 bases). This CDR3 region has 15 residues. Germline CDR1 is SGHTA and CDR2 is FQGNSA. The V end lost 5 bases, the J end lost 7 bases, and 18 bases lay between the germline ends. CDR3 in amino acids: CASSVKAGQRNIQYF. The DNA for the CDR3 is TGTGCCAGCAGCGTTAAAGCAGGACAACGCAACATTCAGTACTTC.

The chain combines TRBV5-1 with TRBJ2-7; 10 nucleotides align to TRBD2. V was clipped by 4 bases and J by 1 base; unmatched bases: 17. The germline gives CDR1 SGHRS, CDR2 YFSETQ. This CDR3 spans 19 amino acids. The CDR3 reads CASSEGRASGGLRSYEQYF. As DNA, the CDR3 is TGCGCCAGCAGCGAGGGTCGGGCTAGCGGGGGTCTACGTTCCTACGAGCAGTACTTC.

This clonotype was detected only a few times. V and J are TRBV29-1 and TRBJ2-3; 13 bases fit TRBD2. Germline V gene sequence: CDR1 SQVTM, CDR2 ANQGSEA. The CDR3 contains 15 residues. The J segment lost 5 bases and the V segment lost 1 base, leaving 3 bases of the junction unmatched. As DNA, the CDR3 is TGCAGCGTTGAAGGGACTAGCGGGAGTCAAGATACGCAGTATTTT. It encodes CSVEGTSGSQDTQYF.

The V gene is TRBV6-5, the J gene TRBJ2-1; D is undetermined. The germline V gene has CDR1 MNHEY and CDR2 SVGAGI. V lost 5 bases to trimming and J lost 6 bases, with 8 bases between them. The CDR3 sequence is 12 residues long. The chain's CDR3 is CASSDDVNEQFF. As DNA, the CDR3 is TGTGCCAGCAGTGATGACGTCAATGAGCAGTTCTTC.

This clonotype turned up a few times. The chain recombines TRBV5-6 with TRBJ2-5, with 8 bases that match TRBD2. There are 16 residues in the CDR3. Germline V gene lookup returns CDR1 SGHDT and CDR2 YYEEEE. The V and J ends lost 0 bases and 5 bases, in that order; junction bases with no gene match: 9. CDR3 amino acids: CASSLVGLAGGETQYF. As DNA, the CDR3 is TGTGCCAGCAGCTTGGTAGGGCTAGCGGGTGGTGAGACCCAGTACTTC.

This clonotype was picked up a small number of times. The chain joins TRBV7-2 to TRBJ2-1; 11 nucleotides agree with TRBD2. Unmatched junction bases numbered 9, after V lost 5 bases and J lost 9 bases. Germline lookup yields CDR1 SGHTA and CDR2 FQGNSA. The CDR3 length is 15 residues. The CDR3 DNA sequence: TGTGCCAGCAGCCCACTAGCGGGAGTATCCGGTGAGCAGTTCTTC. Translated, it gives CASSPLAGVSGEQFF.

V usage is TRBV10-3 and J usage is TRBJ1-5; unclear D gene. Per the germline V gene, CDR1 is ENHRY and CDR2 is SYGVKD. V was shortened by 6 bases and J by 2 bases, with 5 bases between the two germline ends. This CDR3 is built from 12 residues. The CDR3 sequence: CAISRGNQPQHF. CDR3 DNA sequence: TGTGCCATCAGCCGGGGCAATCAGCCCCAGCATTTT.

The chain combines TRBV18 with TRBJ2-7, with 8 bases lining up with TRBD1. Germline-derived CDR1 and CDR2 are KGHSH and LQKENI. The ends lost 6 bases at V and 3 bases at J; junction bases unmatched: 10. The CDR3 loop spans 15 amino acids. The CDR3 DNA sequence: TGTGCCAGCTCCCCTGTGGACAGGGCCAACTACGAGCAGTACTTC. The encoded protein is CASSPVDRANYEQYF.

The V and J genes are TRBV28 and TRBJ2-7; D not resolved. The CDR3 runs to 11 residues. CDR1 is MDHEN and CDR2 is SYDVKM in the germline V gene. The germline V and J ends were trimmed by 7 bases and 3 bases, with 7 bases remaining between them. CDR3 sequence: CASKLLYEQYF. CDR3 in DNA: TGTGCCAGCAAACTCCTCTACGAGCAGTACTTC.

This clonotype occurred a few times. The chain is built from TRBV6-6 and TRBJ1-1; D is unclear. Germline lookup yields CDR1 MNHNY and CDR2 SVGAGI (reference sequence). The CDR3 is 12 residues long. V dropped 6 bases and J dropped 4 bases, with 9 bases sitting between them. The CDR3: CASRASGTEAFF. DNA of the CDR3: TGTGCCAGCAGGGCATCGGGCACTGAAGCTTTCTTT.

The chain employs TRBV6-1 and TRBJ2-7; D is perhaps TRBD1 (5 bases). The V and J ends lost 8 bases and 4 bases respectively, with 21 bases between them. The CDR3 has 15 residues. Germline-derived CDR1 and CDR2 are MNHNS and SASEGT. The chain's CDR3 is CASQPGWAGRYEQYF. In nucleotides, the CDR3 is TGTGCCAGCCAACCCGGCTGGGCAGGGCGATACGAGCAGTACTTC.

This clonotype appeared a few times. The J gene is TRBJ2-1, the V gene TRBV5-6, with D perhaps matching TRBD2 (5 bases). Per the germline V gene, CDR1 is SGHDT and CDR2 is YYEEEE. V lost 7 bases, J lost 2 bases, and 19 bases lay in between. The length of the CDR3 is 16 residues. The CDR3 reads CASHREGGGTYNEQFF. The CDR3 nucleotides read TGTGCCAGCCACCGCGAGGGCGGCGGTACCTACAATGAGCAGTTCTTC.

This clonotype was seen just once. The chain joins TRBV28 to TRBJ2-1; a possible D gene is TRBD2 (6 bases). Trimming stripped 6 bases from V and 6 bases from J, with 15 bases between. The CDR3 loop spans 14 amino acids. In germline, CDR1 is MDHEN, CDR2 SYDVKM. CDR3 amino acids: CASSSSGVSNEQFF. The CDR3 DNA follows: TGTGCCAGCAGCTCGTCGGGGGTGAGCAATGAGCAGTTCTTC.

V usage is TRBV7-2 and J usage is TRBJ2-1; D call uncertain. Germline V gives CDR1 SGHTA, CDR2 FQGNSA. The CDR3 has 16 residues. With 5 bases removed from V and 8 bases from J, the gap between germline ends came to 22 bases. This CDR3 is CASSPRLAIPTDEQFF. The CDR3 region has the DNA TGTGCCAGCAGCCCCCGATTAGCAATTCCTACGGATGAGCAGTTCTTC.

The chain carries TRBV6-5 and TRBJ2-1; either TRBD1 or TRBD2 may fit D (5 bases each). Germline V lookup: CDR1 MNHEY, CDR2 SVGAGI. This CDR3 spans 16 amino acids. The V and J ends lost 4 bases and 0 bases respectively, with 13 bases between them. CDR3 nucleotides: TGTGCCAGCAGTTCGGGACGGACGAGCTCCTACAATGAGCAGTTCTTC. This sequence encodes CASSSGRTSSYNEQFF.

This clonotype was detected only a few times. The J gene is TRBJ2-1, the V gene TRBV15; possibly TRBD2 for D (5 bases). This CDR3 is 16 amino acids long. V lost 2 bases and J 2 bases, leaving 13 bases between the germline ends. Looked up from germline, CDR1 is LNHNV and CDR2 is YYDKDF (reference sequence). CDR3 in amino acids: CATSRPSAGTYNEQFF. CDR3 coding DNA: TGTGCCACCAGCAGACCATCGGCGGGCACCTACAATGAGCAGTTCTTC. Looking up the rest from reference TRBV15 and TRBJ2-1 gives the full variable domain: DAMVIQNPRYQVTQFGKPVTLSCSQTLNHNVMYWYQQKSSQAPKLLFHYYDKDFNNEADTPDNFQSRRPNTSFCFLDIRSPGLGDTAMYLCATSRPSAGTYNEQFFGPGTRLTVL.

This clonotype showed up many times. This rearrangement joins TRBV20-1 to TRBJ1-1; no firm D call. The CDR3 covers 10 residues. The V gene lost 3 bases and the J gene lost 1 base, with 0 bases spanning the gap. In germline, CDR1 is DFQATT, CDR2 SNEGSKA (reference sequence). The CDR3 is CSARNTEAFF. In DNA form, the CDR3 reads TGCAGTGCTAGGAACACTGAAGCTTTCTTT.

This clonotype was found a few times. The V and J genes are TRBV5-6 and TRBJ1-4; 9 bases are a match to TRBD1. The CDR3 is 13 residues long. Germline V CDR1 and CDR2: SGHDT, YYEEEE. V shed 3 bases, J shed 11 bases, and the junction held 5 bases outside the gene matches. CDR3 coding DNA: TGTGCCAGCAGCTCCGGGACAGGGCCTAAACTGTTTTTT. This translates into CASSSGTGPKLFF.

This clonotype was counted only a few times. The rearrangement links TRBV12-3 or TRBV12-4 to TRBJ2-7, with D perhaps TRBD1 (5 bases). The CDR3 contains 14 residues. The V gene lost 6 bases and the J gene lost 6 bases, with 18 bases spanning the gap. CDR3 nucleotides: TGTGCCAGCAGGGCCGGCAGGGTCGTACCCGAGCAGTACTTC. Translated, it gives CASRAGRVVPEQYF.

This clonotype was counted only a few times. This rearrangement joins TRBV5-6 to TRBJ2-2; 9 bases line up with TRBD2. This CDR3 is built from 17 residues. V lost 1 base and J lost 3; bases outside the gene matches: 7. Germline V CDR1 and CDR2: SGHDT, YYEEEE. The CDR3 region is CASSLIAGVVYTGELFF. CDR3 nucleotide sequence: TGTGCCAGCAGCTTGATAGCGGGAGTTGTATACACCGGGGAGCTGTTTTTT.

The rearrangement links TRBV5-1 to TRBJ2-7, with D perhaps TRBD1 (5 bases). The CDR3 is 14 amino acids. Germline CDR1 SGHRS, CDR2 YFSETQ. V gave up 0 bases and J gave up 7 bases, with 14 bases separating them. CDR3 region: CASSLAWGVGEQYF. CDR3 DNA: TGCGCCAGCAGCTTGGCATGGGGCGTAGGGGAGCAGTACTTC. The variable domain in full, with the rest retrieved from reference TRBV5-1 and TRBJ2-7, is KAGVTQTPRYLIKTRGQQVTLSCSPISGHRSVSWYQQTPGQGLQFLFEYFSETQRNKGNFPGRFSGRQFSNSRSEMNVSTLELGDSALYLCASSLAWGVGEQYFGPGTRLTVT.